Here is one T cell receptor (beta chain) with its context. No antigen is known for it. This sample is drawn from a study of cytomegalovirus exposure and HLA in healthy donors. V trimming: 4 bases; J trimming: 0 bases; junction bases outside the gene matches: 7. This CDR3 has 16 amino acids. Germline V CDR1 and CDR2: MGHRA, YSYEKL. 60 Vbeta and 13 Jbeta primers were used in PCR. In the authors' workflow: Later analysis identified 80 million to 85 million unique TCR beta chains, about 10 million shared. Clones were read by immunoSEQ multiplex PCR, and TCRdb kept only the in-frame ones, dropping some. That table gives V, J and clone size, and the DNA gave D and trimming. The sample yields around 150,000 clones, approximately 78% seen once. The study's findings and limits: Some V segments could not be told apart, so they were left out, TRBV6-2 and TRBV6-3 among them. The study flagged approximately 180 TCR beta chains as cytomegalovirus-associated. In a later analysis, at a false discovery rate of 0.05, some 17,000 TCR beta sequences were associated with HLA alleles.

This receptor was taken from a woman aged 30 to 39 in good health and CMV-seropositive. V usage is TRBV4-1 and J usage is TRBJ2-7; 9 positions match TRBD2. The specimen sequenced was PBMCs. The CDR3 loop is CASSLRLAASSYEQYF. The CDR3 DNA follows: TGCGCCAGCAGCCTGCGACTAGCGGCAAGCTCCTACGAGCAGTACTTC.